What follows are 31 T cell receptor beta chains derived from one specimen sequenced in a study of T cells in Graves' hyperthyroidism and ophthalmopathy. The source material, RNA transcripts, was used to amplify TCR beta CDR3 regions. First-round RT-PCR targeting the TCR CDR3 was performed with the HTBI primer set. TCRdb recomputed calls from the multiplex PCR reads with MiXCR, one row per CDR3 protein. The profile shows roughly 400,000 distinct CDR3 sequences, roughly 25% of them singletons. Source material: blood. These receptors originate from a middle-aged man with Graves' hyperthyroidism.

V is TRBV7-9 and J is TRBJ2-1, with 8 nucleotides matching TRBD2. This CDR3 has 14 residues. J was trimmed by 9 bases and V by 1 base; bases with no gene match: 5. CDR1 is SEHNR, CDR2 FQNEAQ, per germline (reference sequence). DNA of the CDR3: TGTGCCAGCAGCTTAGAACTAGCGGCAACTGAGCAGTTCTTC. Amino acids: CASSLELAATEQFF.

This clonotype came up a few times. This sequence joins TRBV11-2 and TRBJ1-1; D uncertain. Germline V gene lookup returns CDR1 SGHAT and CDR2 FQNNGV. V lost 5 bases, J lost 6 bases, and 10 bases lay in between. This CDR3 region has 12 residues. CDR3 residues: CASSLGPAEAFF. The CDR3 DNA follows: TGTGCCAGCAGCCTTGGGCCAGCTGAAGCTTTCTTT.

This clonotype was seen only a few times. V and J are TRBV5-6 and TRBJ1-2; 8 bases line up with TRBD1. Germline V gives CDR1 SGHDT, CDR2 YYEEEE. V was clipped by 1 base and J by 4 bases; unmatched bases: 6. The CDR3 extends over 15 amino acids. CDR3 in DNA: TGTGCCAGCAGCTTGATGACAGGGGCCGGCTATGGCTACACCTTC. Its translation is CASSLMTGAGYGYTF. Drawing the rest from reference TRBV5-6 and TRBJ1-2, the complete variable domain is DAGVTQSPTHLIKTRGQQVTLRCSPKSGHDTVSWYQQALGQGPQFIFQYYEEEERQRGNFPDRFSGHQFPNYSSELNVNALLLGDSALYLCASSLMTGAGYGYTFGSGTRLTVV.

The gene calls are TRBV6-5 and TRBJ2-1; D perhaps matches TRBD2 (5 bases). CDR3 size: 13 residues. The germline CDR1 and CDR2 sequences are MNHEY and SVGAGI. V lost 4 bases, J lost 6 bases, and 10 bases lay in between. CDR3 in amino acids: CASSSPGFNEQFF. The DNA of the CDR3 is TGTGCCAGCAGTTCTCCGGGATTCAATGAGCAGTTCTTC.

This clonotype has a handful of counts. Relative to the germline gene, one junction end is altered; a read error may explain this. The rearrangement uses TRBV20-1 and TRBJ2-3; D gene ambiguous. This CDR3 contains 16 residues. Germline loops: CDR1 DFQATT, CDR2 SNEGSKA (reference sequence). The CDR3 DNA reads TGCAGTGCTATCCCCCTGGCAGGTGGCCCCACAAATACGCAGTATTTT. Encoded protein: CSAIPLAGGPTNTQYF.

This CDR3 reads CASSSGQGAGAYEQYF. Written as DNA, the CDR3 is TGTGCCAGCAGTTCAGGACAGGGGGCAGGGGCCTACGAGCAGTACTTC. V and J are TRBV2 and TRBJ2-7; TRBD1 aligns across 11 bases. Looked up from germline, CDR1 is SNHLY and CDR2 is FYNNEI. The CDR3 extends over 16 amino acids. J lost 2 bases, V lost 5 bases, and 8 bases had no gene match.

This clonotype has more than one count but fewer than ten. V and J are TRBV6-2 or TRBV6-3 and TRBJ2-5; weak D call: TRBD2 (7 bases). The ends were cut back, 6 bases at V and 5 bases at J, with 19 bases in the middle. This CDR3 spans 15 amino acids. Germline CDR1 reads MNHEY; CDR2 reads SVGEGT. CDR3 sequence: CASRTGGLVSETQYF. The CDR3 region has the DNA TGTGCCAGCAGGACGGGGGGCTTGGTTTCGGAGACCCAGTACTTC.

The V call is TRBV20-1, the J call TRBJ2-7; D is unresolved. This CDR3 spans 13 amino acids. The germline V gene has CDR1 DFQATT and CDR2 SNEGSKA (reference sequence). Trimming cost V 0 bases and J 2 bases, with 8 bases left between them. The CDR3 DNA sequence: TGCAGTGCTAGAGATCCCACCCCCTACGAGCAGTACTTC. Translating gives CSARDPTPYEQYF.

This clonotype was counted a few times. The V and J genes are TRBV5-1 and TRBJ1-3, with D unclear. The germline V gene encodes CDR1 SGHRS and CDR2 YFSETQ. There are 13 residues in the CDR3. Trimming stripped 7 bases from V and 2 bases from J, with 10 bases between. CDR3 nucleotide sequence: TGCGCCAGCGACTCTTACCCTGGAAACACCATATATTTT. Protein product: CASDSYPGNTIYF.

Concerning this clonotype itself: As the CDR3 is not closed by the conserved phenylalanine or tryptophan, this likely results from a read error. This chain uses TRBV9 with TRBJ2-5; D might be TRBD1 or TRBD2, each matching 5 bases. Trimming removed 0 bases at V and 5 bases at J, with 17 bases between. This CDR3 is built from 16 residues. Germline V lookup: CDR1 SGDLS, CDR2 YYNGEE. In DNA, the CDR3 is TGTGCCAGCAGCGTAGGAGGGGTAGAACGGATTGAGACCCAGTACCTC. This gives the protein CASSVGGVERIETQYL.

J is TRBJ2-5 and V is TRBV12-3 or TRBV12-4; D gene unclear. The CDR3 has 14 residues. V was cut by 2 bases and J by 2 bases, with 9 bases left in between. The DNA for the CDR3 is TGTGCCAGCAGTTTACACCTTGCTCAAGAGACCCAGTACTTC. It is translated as CASSLHLAQETQYF.

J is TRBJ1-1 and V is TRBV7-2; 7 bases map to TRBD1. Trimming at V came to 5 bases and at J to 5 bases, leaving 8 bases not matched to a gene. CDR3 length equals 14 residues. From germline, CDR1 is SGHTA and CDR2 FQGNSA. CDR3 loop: CASSPDRPGTEAFF. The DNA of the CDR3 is TGTGCCAGCAGCCCGGACAGGCCGGGAACTGAAGCTTTCTTT.

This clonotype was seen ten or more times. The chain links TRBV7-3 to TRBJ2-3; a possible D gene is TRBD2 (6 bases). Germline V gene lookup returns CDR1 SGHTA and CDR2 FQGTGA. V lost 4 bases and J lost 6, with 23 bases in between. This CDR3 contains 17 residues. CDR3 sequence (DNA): TGTGCCAGCAGCTCGACACCTGAGACTAGTGGTGTGGATACGCAGTATTTT. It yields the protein CASSSTPETSGVDTQYF.

This chain's CDR3 is CASRAMRTSGISRIEQYF. CDR3 DNA: TGTGCCAGCAGGGCTATGAGGACTAGCGGGATAAGTAGAATCGAGCAGTACTTC. This rearrangement joins TRBV27 to TRBJ2-7, with 12 nucleotides matching TRBD2. V was pared by 6 bases and J by 6 bases, with 18 bases of the junction left unmatched. This CDR3 comprises 18 residues. Per germline, CDR1 MNHEY and CDR2 SMNVEV (reference sequence).

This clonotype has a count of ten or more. For the CDR3, the DNA is TGTGCCAGCTCCATCTCGTCCGAGCAGTACTTC. Translated: CASSISSEQYF. This chain joins TRBV18 and TRBJ2-7; D unresolved. Germline assignment: CDR1 KGHSH and CDR2 LQKENI. The CDR3 has 11 amino acids. Trimming shortened V by 6 bases and J by 6 bases, and 9 bases separated the two germline ends.

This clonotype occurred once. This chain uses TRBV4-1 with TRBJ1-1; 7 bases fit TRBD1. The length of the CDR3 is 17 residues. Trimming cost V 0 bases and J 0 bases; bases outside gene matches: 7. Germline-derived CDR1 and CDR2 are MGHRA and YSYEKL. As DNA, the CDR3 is TGCGCCAGCAGCCAAGATCCTCCTCAGGGGGTGAACACTGAAGCTTTCTTT. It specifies CASSQDPPQGVNTEAFF.

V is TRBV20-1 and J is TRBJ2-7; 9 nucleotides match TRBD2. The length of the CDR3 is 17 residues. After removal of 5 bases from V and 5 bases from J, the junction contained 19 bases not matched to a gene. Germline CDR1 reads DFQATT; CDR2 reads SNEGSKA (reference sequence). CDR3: CSAGLPGGRARGDEQYF. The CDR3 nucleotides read TGCAGTGCTGGGCTGCCGGGCGGGAGGGCCCGTGGGGACGAGCAGTACTTC.

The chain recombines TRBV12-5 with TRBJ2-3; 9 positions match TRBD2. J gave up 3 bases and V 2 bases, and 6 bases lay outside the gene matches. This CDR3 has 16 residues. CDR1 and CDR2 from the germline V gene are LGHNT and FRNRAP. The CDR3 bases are TGTGCTAGTGGTTTGTACCTAGCGGGAAGGACAGATACGCAGTATTTT. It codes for CASGLYLAGRTDTQYF.

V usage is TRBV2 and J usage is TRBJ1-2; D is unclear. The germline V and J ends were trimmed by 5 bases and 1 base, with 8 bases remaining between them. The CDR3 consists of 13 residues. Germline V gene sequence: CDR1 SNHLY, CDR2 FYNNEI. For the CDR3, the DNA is TGTGCCAGCAGTCTTGACAATAACTATGGCTACACCTTC. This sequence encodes CASSLDNNYGYTF. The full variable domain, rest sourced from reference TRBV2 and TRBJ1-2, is EPEVTQTPSHQVTQMGQEVILRCVPISNHLYFYWYRQILGQKVEFLVSFYNNEISEKSEIFDDQFSVERPDGSNFTLKIRSTKLEDSAMYFCASSLDNNYGYTFGSGTRLTVV.

The CDR3 sequence: CASSQDSTDETQYF. CDR3 in DNA: TGTGCCAGCAGCCAAGACAGCACTGATGAGACCCAGTACTTC. The chain is built from TRBV14 and TRBJ2-5; D is undetermined. The germline V gene encodes CDR1 SGHDN and CDR2 FVKESK. CDR3 length: 14 amino acids. V lost 0 bases and J lost 5, with 10 bases in between.

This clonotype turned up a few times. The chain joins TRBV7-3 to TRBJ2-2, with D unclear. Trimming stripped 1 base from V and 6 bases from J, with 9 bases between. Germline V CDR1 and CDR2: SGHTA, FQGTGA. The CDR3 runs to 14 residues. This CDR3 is CASSLNADAGELFF. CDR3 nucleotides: TGTGCCAGCAGCTTAAACGCGGATGCCGGGGAGCTGTTTTTT.

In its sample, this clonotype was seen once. In DNA, the CDR3 is TGCAGCGTCCGGGACAGAAATAGTAGGAACACTGAAGCTTTCTTT. Translated: CSVRDRNSRNTEAFF. The J gene is TRBJ1-1, the V gene TRBV29-1; 7 bases map to TRBD1. The CDR3 loop spans 15 amino acids. The V gene end was trimmed by 6 bases and the J gene end by 1 base; junction bases not matched to a gene: 11. CDR1 SQVTM and CDR2 ANQGSEA come from the germline V gene. Full variable domain (missing parts from reference TRBV29-1 and TRBJ1-1): SAVISQKPSRDICQRGTSLTIQCQVDSQVTMMFWYRQQPGQSLTLIATANQGSEATYESGFVIDKFPISRPNLTFSTLTVSNMSPEDSSIYLCSVRDRNSRNTEAFFGQGTRLTVV.

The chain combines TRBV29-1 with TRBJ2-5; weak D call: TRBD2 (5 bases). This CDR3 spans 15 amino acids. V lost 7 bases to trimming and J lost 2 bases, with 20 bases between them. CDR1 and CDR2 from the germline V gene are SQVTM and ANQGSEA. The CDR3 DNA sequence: TGCAGCGCTAAACCTGGACTGCGAAAACAAGAGACCCAGTACTTC. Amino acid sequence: CSAKPGLRKQETQYF.

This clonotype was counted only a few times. CDR3 nucleotide sequence: TGTGCCAGCAGTTTACACTTTGGTGGCAATCAGCCCCAGCATTTT. It specifies CASSLHFGGNQPQHF. This chain connects TRBV12-3 or TRBV12-4 to TRBJ1-5, with D unclear. V lost 2 bases and J lost 2, with 10 bases in between. The CDR3 has 15 amino acids.

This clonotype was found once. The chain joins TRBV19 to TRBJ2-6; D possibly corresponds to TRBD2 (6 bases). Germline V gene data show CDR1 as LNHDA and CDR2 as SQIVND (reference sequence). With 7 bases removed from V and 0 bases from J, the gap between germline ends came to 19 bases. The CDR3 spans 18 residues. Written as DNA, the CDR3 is TGTGCCAGTACCCAACGTCCGGGACTCCTCTCTGGGGCCAACGTCCTGACTTTC. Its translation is CASTQRPGLLSGANVLTF.

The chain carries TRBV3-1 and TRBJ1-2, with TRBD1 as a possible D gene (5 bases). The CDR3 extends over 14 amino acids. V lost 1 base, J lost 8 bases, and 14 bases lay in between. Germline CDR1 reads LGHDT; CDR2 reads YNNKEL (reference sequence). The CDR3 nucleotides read TGTGCCAGCAGCCAAGTCGGTCGGGGGGACGGCTACACCTTC. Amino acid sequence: CASSQVGRGDGYTF.

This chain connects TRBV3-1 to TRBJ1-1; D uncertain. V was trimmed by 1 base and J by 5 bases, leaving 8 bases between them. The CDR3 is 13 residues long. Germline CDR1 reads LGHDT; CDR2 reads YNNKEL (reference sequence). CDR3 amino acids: CASSQVSRTEAFF. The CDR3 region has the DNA TGTGCCAGCAGCCAAGTTTCGAGGACTGAAGCTTTCTTT.

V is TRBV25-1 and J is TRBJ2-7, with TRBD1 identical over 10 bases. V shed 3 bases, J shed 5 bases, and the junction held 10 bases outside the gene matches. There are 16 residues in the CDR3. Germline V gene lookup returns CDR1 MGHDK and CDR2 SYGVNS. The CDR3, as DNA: TGTGCCAGCAGTGAGGATAAGTTGACAGGGGGCAACGAGCAGTACTTC. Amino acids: CASSEDKLTGGNEQYF.

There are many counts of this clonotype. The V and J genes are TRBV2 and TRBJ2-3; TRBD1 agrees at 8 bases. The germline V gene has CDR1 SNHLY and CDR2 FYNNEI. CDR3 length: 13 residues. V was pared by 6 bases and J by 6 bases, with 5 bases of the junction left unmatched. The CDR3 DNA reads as TGTGCCAGCAGACCCCAGGGGGCGGATACGCAGTATTTT. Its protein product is CASRPQGADTQYF.

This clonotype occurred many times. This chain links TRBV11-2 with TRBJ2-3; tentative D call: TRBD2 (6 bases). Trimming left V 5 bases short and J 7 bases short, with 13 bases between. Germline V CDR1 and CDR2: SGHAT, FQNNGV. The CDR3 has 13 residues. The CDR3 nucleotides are TGTGCCAGCAGCCTGGAGGGTCTTAATACGCAGTATTTT. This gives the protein CASSLEGLNTQYF.

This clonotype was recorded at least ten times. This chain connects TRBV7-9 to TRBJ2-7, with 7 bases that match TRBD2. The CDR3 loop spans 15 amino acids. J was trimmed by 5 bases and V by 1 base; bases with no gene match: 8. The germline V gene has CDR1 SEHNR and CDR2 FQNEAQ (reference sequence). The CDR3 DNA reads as TGTGCCAGCAGCTTAGTTGGGGAGGGGCCCCACGAGCAGTACTTC. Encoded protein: CASSLVGEGPHEQYF. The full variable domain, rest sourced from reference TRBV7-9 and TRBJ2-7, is DTGVSQNPRHKITKRGQNVTFRCDPISEHNRLYWYRQTLGQGPEFLTYFQNEAQLEKSRLLSDRFSAERPKGSFSTLEIQRTEQGDSAMYLCASSLVGEGPHEQYFGPGTRLTVT.